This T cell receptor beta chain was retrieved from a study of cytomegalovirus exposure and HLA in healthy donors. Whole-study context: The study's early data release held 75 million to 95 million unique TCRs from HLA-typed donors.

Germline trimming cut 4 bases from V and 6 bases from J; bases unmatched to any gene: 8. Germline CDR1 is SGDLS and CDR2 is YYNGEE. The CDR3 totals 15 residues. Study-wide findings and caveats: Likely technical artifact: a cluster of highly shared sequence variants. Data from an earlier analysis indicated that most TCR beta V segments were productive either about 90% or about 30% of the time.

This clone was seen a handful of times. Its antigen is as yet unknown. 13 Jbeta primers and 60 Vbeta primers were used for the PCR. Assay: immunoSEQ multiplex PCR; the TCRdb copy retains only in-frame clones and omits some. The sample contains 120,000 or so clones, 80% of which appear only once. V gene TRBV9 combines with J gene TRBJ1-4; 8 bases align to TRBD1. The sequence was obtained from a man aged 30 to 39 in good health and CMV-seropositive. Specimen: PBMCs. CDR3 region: CASSYEQGVYEKLFF. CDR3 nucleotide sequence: TGTGCCAGCAGCTACGAACAGGGGGTTTATGAAAAACTGTTTTTT. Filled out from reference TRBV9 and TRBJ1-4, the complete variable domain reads DSGVTQTPKHLITATGQRVTLRCSPRSGDLSVYWYQQSLDQGLQFLIQYYNGEERAKGNILERFSAQQFPDLHSELNLSSLELGDSALYFCASSYEQGVYEKLFFGSGTQLSVL.